These 18 T cell receptor beta chains were sequenced from one sample in a study of T-cell reconstitution after alpha-beta-depleted transplantation in children. Researchers prepared the TCRbeta library using unique molecular identifiers, the study reports. TCRdb reprocessed the PCR reads with MiXCR, giving one entry per CDR3 protein. Here the sample spans hundreds of thousands of distinct CDR3 sequences, around 10% being singletons. The material was PBMCs, obtained before TCRalphabeta/CD19-depleted stem cell transplant. The receptors shown here come from a boy under two years old with acute myeloid leukemia, due to receive a stem cell transplant.

This clonotype was seen just once. The chain carries TRBV7-9 and TRBJ2-7; tentatively, D is TRBD1 (6 bases). Trimming shortened V by 5 bases and J by 6 bases, and 14 bases separated the two germline ends. Germline CDR1 SEHNR, CDR2 FQNEAQ (reference sequence). The CDR3 loop spans 13 amino acids. CDR3 loop: CASSPPGQSEQYF. In nucleotides, the CDR3 is TGTGCCAGCAGCCCCCCCGGACAGTCCGAGCAGTACTTC.

This clonotype was detected many times. The chain uses TRBV28 and TRBJ2-1, with 7 bases lining up with TRBD1. The CDR3 consists of 13 residues. Germline assignment: CDR1 MDHEN and CDR2 SYDVKM. Trimming at V came to 6 bases and at J to 4 bases, leaving 3 bases not matched to a gene. CDR3 nucleotide sequence: TGTGCCAGCAGACAGGGGTGGTACAATGAGCAGTTCTTC. This encodes CASRQGWYNEQFF.

This clonotype was detected many times. The CDR3 here is CASSQDLAGDRTDTQYF. The CDR3 coding sequence is TGTGCCAGCAGCCAAGATCTAGCGGGTGATCGCACAGATACGCAGTATTTT. The rearrangement links TRBV3-1 to TRBJ2-3; 8 positions match TRBD2. The V and J ends lost 0 bases and 1 base, in that order; junction bases with no gene match: 6. This CDR3 is built from 17 residues. Germline V gene sequence: CDR1 LGHDT, CDR2 YNNKEL (reference sequence).

This clonotype has a count of ten or more. CDR3 sequence: CASSEGTSGTDTQYF. CDR3 DNA: TGTGCCAGCAGCGAGGGGACTAGCGGCACAGATACGCAGTATTTT. The chain is built from TRBV9 and TRBJ2-3, with TRBD2 matching 10 bases. This CDR3 spans 15 amino acids. J lost 1 base, V lost 3 bases, and 2 bases had no gene match. In germline, CDR1 is SGDLS, CDR2 YYNGEE.

Details on this clonotype: A much larger clone is a single base away; this may be a read error. The rearrangement uses TRBV4-3 and TRBJ2-7; 8 bases are a match to TRBD2. The CDR3 loop spans 19 amino acids. The ends lost 0 bases at V and 0 bases at J; junction bases unmatched: 13. Germline V CDR1 and CDR2: LGHNA, YSLEER. CDR3: CASSQDRLLAGVTSYEQYF. CDR3 sequence (DNA): TGCGCCAGCAGCCAAGATAGGTTGCTAGCGGGTGTCACCTCCTACGAGCAGTACTTC.

About this clonotype itself: Since a much larger clone is just one base distant, this may be a read error. The chain couples TRBV20-1 to TRBJ1-1, with D perhaps matching TRBD1 (5 bases). The CDR3 has 11 amino acids. Germline lookup yields CDR1 DFQATT and CDR2 SNEGSKA (reference sequence). The CDR3 DNA reads TGCCGTCTTCAGGGTGGCACTGACGCTTTCTTT. Residues: CRLQGGTDAFF.

This clonotype was found many times. The V and J genes are TRBV5-1 and TRBJ2-7; unclear D gene. CDR3 length equals 13 residues. CDR1 and CDR2 from the germline V gene are SGHRS and YFSETQ. The V end lost 1 base, the J end lost 7 bases, and 12 bases lay between the germline ends. CDR3 loop: CASSLKQTTEQYF. The CDR3 DNA sequence: TGCGCCAGCAGCTTGAAACAGACCACTGAGCAGTACTTC.

This clonotype was seen repeatedly, ten times or more. This rearrangement joins TRBV24-1 to TRBJ2-2; 11 bases match TRBD1. There are 16 residues in the CDR3. Germline CDR1 reads KGHDR; CDR2 reads SFDVKD. The V gene end was trimmed by 0 bases and the J gene end by 6 bases; junction bases not matched to a gene: 2. In nucleotides, the CDR3 is TGTGCCACCAGTGATTTGCCGGGACAGGGGGCCGGGGAGCTGTTTTTT. Amino acids: CATSDLPGQGAGELFF.

This clonotype was observed a few times. The chain couples TRBV4-3 to TRBJ2-7, with unresolved D. In germline, CDR1 is LGHNA, CDR2 YSLEER. This CDR3 is 14 amino acids long. The germline V and J ends were trimmed by 1 base and 3 bases, with 10 bases remaining between them. The CDR3 spells CASSQGRRGYEQYF. Here the CDR3 DNA reads TGCGCCAGCAGCCAAGGCCGGAGAGGCTACGAGCAGTACTTC.

This clonotype was seen more than once but under ten times. This chain connects TRBV28 to TRBJ1-4, with D maybe TRBD1 (6 bases). The CDR3 is 17 amino acids. Trimming took off 2 bases at V and 3 bases at J, with 16 bases between the two ends. Germline CDR1 reads MDHEN; CDR2 reads SYDVKM. CDR3 in DNA: TGTGCCAGCAGTTTACCCTCGGACAGTGAAGCTAATGAAAAACTGTTTTTT. The encoded protein is CASSLPSDSEANEKLFF.

This clonotype appeared many times. The chain is built from TRBV4-1 and TRBJ2-7; 11 bases line up with TRBD1. The CDR3 length is 16 residues. V dropped 2 bases and J dropped 2; count of bases not matched to a gene: 5. Germline CDR1 MGHRA, CDR2 YSYEKL. The chain's CDR3 is CASSQHRTGGPYEQYF. In DNA, the CDR3 is TGCGCCAGCAGCCAACACCGGACAGGGGGCCCCTACGAGCAGTACTTC.

In regard to this clonotype: This may arise from a read error, as a much more abundant clone is one base away. V gene TRBV15 combines with J gene TRBJ2-7; 9 nucleotides line up with TRBD2. V lost 3 bases and J lost 2; bases outside the gene matches: 8. This CDR3 has 16 residues. Per the germline V gene, CDR1 is LNHNV and CDR2 is YYDKDF (reference sequence). CDR3 sequence: CATSSDFGGRAYEQYF. The DNA of the CDR3 is TGTGCCACCAGCAGCGATTTCGGCGGGAGGGCCTACGAGCAGTACTTC.

This clonotype occurred many times. The CDR3 nucleotides are TGTGCCAGCAGCTTGGTTGGTAAAGTGAAAACCTACGAGCAGTACTTC. Protein product: CASSLVGKVKTYEQYF. This chain links TRBV5-6 with TRBJ2-7; D is unclear. The CDR3 contains 16 residues. Trimming removed 0 bases at V and 2 bases at J, with 15 bases between. Germline V gene data show CDR1 as SGHDT and CDR2 as YYEEEE.

This clonotype was recorded at least ten times. The V call is TRBV12-3 or TRBV12-4, the J call TRBJ1-4; 9 nucleotides line up with TRBD1. This CDR3 region has 14 residues. J was trimmed by 7 bases and V by 6 bases; bases with no gene match: 6. CDR3 region: CASSPGQGGEKLFF. Written as DNA, the CDR3 is TGTGCCAGCAGCCCGGGACAGGGAGGTGAAAAACTGTTTTTT.

About this clonotype: Just one base apart from a much larger clone, this may be a read error. The chain couples TRBV5-1 to TRBJ2-6; perhaps TRBD1 as D (5 bases). The ends were cut back, 3 bases at V and 2 bases at J, with 18 bases in the middle. This CDR3 has 18 residues. Germline CDR1 reads SGHRS; CDR2 reads YFSETQ. The CDR3 sequence is CASSYYRQFYPGANVLTF. The DNA of the CDR3 is TGCGCCAGCAGCTACTACCGACAGTTCTACCCTGGGGCCAACGTCCTGACTTTC.

The chain employs TRBV12-3 or TRBV12-4 and TRBJ1-5; D gene ambiguous. CDR3 size: 16 residues. Trimming stripped 6 bases from V and 5 bases from J, with 20 bases between. The CDR3 sequence is CASSPSREQSDQPQHF. In DNA form, the CDR3 reads TGTGCCAGCAGCCCCTCGCGAGAGCAGTCTGATCAGCCCCAGCATTTT.

This clonotype has ten or more counts. The rearrangement uses TRBV5-1 and TRBJ2-2; D is unclear. The germline CDR1 and CDR2 sequences are SGHRS and YFSETQ. Deletions cut 0 bases from V and 0 bases from J, with 9 bases between. CDR3 size: 16 residues. CDR3 coding DNA: TGCGCCAGCAGCTTGGTTTCACTCGCGAACACCGGGGAGCTGTTTTTT. This translates into CASSLVSLANTGELFF.

The chain joins TRBV24-1 to TRBJ2-3; 9 positions agree with TRBD2. The CDR3 runs 13 residues. V lost 7 bases to trimming and J lost 3 bases; unmatched junction nucleotides: 1. The germline V gene has CDR1 KGHDR and CDR2 SFDVKD. The CDR3 DNA sequence: TGTGCCACCAGGCGGGAGGGGACAGATACGCAGTATTTT. The encoded protein is CATRREGTDTQYF.